The present TCR beta chain was sequenced within a study of T cell responses to AZD1222 COVID-19 vaccine. Study observations and caveats: Only six or seven AZD1222 recipients tested seropositive at baseline. Most donors were white British, females outnumbered males, and clonal diversity was possibly underestimated. Repertoire sampling occurred only after the peak T cell response.

Details on this clone: The antigen is unknown.

The germline V gene encodes CDR1 SGHTA and CDR2 FQGNSA. The CDR3 sequence is 15 residues long. The V end was cut by 1 base, the J end by 5 bases, with 14 bases between. Profiled with immunoSEQ multiplex PCR; TCRdb holds only in-frame clones, not every one. The sample lists about 140,000 clones, 80% to 90% occurring once. The source was peripheral blood, collected on day 0 of AZD1222 vaccination. This sequence was found in an adult in good health. The chain uses TRBV7-2 and TRBJ2-5, with no clear D. CDR3 in DNA: TGTGCCAGCAGCTTAGTGGGTGGTGGGCGGGAGACCCAGTACTTC. It specifies CASSLVGGGRETQYF.